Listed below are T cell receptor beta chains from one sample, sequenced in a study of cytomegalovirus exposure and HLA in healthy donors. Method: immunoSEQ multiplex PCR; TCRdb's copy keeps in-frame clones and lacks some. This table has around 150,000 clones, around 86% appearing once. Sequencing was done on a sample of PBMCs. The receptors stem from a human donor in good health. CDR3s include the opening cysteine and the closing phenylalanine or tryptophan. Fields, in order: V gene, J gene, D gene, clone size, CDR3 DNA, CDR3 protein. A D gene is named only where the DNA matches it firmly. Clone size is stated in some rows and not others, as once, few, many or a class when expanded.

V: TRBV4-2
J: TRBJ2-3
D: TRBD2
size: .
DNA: TGTGCCAGCAGCCAAGAGATTAGCGGGGGGGCTACGGATACGCAGTATTTT
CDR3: CASSQEISGGATDTQYF

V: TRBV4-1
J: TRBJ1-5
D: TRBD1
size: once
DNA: TGCGCCAGCAGCCGAGAGACAGGGGTTCAGCCCCAGCATTTT
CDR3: CASSRETGVQPQHF

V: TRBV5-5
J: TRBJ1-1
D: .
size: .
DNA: TGTGCCAGCAGCTTGGCCTCGGGTAACACTGAAGCTTTCTTT
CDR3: CASSLASGNTEAFF

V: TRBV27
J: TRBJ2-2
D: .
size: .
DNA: TGTGCCAGCAGTTTGTTCCAGGGGGGCACCGGGGAGCTGTTTTTT
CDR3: CASSLFQGGTGELFF

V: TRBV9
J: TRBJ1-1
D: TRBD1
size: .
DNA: TGTGCCAGCAGCAAGAGACAGGGGGACACTGAAGCTTTCTTT
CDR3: CASSKRQGDTEAFF

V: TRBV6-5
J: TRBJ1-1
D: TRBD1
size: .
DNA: TGTGCCAGCAGTTCCCCCACAGGGGCTGAAGCTTTCTTT
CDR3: CASSSPTGAEAFF

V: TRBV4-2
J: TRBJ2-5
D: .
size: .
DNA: TGTGCCAGCAGCCAAGATCAGGGTGAGACCCAGTACTTC
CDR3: CASSQDQGETQYF

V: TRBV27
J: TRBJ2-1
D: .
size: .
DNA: TGTGCCAGCAGTCCTACAGGGTCTCCTTACAATGAGCAGTTCTTC
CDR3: CASSPTGSPYNEQFF

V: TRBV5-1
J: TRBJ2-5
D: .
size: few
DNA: TGCGCCAGCACCTCGATTCGGACGGGACAAGAGACCCAGTACTTC
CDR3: CASTSIRTGQETQYF

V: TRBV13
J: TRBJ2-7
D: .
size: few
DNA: TGTGCCAGCAGCTTAGGCCGGGGGGCCCCCTACGAGCAGTACTTC
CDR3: CASSLGRGAPYEQYF

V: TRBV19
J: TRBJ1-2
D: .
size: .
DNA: TGTGCCAGTAGTATTAGGAGAGGGGGCTATGGCTACACCTTC
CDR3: CASSIRRGGYGYTF

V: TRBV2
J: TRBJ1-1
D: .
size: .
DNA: TGTGCCATAAACGCCGAACAGGGAGAGAACACTGAAGCTTTCTTT
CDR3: CAINAEQGENTEAFF

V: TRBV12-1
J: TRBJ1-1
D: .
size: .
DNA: TGTGCCAGCAACTTCTTCACTCGCACTGAAGCTTTCTTT
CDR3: CASNFFTRTEAFF

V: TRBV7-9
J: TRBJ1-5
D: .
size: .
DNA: TGTGCCAGCAGCTACGACACCCATGGGCCCCAGCATTTT
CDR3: CASSYDTHGPQHF

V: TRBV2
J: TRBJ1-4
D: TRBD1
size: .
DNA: TGTGCCAGCAGTGGGTCCAGGGGGCAGCGGGATGAAAAACTGTTTTTT
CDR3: CASSGSRGQRDEKLFF

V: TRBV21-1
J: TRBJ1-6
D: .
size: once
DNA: TGTGCCAGCAGCAAAGCGAGCGAACGCGATTCACCCCTCCACTTT
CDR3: CASSKASERDSPLHF

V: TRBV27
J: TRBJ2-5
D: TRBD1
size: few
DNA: TGTGCCAGCAGTTTATCAGGGACAGTCCAAGAGACCCAGTACTTC
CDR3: CASSLSGTVQETQYF

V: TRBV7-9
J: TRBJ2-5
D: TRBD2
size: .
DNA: TGTGCCAGCAGCCCCGGGACTAGCGGGGGGGGCCAAGAGACCCAGTACTTC
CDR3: CASSPGTSGGGQETQYF

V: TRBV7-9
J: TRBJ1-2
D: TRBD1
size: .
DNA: TGTGCCTACAGTTACGGGGGGGACAGGGGGCTCGGCTATGGCTACACCTTC
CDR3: CAYSYGGDRGLGYGYTF

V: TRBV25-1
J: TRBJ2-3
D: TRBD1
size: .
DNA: TGTGCCAGCAGTGAAGATAAGAGACAGGGGGATCCAGATACGCAGTATTTT
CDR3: CASSEDKRQGDPDTQYF

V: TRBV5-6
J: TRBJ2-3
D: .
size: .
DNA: TGTGCCAGCAGCTTGGATTTGGAGGATACGCAGTATTTT
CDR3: CASSLDLEDTQYF

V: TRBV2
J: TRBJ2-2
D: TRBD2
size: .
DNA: TGTGCCAGCAGGAGGACTAGCGGGAACACCGGGGAGCTGTTTTTT
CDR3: CASRRTSGNTGELFF

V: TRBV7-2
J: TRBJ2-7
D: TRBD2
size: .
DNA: TGTGCCAGCAGCCCCTACGCTAGCGGGGGGGCCTCGCAGTACTTC
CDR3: CASSPYASGGASQYF

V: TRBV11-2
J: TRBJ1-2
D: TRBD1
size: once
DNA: TGTGCCAGCAGCTTAGTGGACAGGGGAAGACCCTACTATGGCTACACCTTC
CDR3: CASSLVDRGRPYYGYTF

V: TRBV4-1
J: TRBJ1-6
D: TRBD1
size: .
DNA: TGCGCCAGCAGCCAGTACGACAGGGGGCTAGTTAATTCACCCCTCCACTTT
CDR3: CASSQYDRGLVNSPLHF

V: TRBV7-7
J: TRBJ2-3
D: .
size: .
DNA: TGTGCTAGCAGTTCGGACTTACTGGATACGCAGTATTTT
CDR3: CASSSDLLDTQYF